This T cell receptor beta chain was captured by sequencing in a study of T cell responses to AZD1222 COVID-19 vaccine. Whole-study findings and limits: Females outnumbered males among donors, who were mostly white British; clonal diversity was possibly underestimated. CD4 TCRs associated with vaccination spanned spike, dominating at 160-218 and 743-854.

About this clone: Its antigen is undetermined.

The V and J ends lost 0 bases and 14 bases respectively, with 15 bases between them. This CDR3 region has 13 residues. From germline, CDR1 is LGHNA and CDR2 YNFKEQ. TCRdb keeps only in-frame clones here, not all; method: immunoSEQ multiplex PCR. The sample lists over 140,000 clones, 90% to 95% seen once, with roughly 3.5% in the top ten. The chain carries TRBV4-2 and TRBJ2-3, with D hard to call. The starting material was peripheral blood, obtained 28 days after the second AZD1222 dose. This clonotype originated in an adult who received the AZD1222 COVID-19 vaccine. This chain's CDR3 is CASSQEGQGSTYF. The CDR3 DNA sequence: TGTGCCAGCAGCCAAGAAGGGCAAGGGTCCACGTATTTT.